This TCR beta chain stems from a study of T cells in Graves' hyperthyroidism and ophthalmopathy. Regarding the study as a whole: Median prediction lead before ophthalmopathy onset was 6.5 to 7 months with the model.

Patients aged 18 to 65 had newly diagnosed hyperthyroidism of under 2 months' duration. Investigators excluded patients with uncontrolled infection, other autoimmune disease, pregnancy or lactation. PBMCs were sourced from around 10 ml fresh peripheral blood. V was pared by 8 bases and J by 0 bases, with 14 bases between. The CDR3 consists of 15 residues. Germline V gene sequence: CDR1 MNHNY, CDR2 SVGAGI (reference sequence). Template material for amplifying TCR beta CDR3 regions consisted of RNA transcripts. The HTBI primer set served for first-round RT-PCR of the TCR CDR3. TCRdb analysed the multiplex PCR reads with MiXCR anew, one entry per CDR3 protein. The data contain about 560,000 distinct CDR3 sequences, 15% to 18% of them singletons. The sample holds a few counts of this clonotype. Its cognate antigen is unknown.

Sample: blood. The receptor was derived from a woman in her 30s with Graves' hyperthyroidism. The chain joins TRBV6-6 to TRBJ1-5, with D unclear. For the CDR3, the DNA is TGTGCCAGCCAGTTACAGAGATATAGCAATCAGCCCCAGCATTTT. Translation gives CASQLQRYSNQPQHF.